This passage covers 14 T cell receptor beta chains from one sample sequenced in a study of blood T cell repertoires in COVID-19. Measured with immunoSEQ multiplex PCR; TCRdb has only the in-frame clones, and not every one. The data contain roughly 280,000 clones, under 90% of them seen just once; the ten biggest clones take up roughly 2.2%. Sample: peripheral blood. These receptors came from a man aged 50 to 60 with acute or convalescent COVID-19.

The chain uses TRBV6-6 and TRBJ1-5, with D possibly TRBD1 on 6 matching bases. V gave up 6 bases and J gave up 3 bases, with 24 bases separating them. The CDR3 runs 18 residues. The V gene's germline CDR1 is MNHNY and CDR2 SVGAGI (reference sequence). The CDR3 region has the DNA TGTGCCAGCAGGCGAACAGGGTCGTGGGGGGGCTCCAATCAGCCCCAGCATTTT. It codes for CASRRTGSWGGSNQPQHF.

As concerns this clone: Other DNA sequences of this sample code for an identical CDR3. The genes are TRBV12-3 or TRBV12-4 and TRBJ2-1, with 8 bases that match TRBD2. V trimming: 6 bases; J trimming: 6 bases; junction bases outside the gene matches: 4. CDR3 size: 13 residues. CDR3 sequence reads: CASSRGGGNEQFF. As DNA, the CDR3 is TGTGCCAGCAGCCGGGGGGGTGGCAATGAGCAGTTCTTC.

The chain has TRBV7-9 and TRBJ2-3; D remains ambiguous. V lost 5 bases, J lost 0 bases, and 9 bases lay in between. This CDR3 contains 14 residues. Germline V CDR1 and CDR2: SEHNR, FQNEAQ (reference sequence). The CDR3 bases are TGTGCCAGCAGCGCCTCTACCAGCACAGATACGCAGTATTTT. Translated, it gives CASSASTSTDTQYF.

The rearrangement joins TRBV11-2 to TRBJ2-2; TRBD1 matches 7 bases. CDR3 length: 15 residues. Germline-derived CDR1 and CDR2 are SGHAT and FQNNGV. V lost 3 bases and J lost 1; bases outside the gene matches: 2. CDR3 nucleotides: TGTGCCAGCAGCTTGACAGGGAGGAACACCGGGGAGCTGTTTTTT. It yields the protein CASSLTGRNTGELFF.

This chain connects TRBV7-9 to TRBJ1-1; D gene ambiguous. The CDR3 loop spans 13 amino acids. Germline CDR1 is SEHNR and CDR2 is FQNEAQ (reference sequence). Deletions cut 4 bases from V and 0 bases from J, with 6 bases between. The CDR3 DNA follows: TGTGCCAGCAGCTCATTCATGAACACTGAAGCTTTCTTT. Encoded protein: CASSSFMNTEAFF.

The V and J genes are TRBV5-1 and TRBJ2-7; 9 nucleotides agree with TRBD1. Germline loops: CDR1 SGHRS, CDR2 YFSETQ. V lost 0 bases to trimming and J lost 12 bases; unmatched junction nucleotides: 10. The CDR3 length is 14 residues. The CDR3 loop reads CASSLVGQGDPPYF. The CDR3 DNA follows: TGCGCCAGCAGCTTGGTGGGACAGGGAGACCCCCCGTACTTC. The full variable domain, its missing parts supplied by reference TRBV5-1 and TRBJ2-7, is KAGVTQTPRYLIKTRGQQVTLSCSPISGHRSVSWYQQTPGQGLQFLFEYFSETQRNKGNFPGRFSGRQFSNSRSEMNVSTLELGDSALYLCASSLVGQGDPPYFGPGTRLTVT.

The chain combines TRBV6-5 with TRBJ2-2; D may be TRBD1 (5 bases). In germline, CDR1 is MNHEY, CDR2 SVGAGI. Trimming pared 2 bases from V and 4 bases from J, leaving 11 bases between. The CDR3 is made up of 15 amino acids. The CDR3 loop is CASSYPGQGTGELFF. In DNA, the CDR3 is TGTGCCAGCAGTTACCCCGGGCAGGGCACCGGGGAGCTGTTTTTT.

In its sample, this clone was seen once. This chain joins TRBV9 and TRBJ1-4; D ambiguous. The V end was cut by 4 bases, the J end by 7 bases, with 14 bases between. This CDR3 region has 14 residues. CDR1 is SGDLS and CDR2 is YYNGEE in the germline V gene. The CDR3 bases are TGTGCCAGCAGCCCCCGGACTGATTTTGAAAAACTGTTTTTT. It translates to CASSPRTDFEKLFF.

CDR3 amino acids: CASSYSQGTNTGELFF. The CDR3 bases are TGTGCCAGCAGTTACTCGCAGGGCACGAACACCGGGGAGCTGTTTTTT. The chain joins TRBV6-5 to TRBJ2-2, with D perhaps matching TRBD1 (5 bases). V was trimmed by 0 bases and J by 0 bases, leaving 8 bases between them. Germline lookup yields CDR1 MNHEY and CDR2 SVGAGI. The CDR3 is made up of 16 amino acids.

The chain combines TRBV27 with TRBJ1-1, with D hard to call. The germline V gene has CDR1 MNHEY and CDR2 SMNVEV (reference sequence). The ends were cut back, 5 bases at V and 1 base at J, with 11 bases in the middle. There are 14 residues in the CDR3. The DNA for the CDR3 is TGTGCCAGCAGTCGTGAGCCCCGGAACACTGAAGCTTTCTTT. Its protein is CASSREPRNTEAFF.

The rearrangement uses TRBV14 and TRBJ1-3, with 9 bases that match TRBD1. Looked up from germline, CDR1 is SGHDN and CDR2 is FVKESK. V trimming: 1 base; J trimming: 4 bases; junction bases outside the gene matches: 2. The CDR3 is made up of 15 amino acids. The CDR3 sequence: CASSQVTGGGNTIYF. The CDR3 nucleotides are TGTGCCAGCAGCCAAGTGACAGGGGGGGGAAACACCATATATTTT.

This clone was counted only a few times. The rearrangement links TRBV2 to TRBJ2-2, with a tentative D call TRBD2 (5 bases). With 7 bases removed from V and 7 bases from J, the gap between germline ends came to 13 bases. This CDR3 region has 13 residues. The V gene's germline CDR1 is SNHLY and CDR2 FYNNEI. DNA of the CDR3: TGTGCCAGCAAGCAGAGGGATTACGGGGAGCTGTTTTTT. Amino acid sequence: CASKQRDYGELFF.

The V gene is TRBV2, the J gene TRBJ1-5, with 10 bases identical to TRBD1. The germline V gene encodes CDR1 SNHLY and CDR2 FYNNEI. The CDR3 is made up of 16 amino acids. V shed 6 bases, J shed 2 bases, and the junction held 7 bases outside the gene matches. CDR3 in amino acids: CASRNRDRGRNQPQHF. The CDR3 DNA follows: TGTGCCAGCAGAAACCGGGACAGGGGACGCAATCAGCCCCAGCATTTT.

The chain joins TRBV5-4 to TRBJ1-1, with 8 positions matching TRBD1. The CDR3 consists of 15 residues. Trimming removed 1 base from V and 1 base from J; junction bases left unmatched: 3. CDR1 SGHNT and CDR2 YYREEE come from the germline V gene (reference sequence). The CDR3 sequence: CASSLPGTGNTEAFF. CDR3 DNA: TGTGCCAGCAGCTTGCCCGGGACAGGGAACACTGAAGCTTTCTTT. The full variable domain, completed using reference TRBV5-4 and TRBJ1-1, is ETGVTQSPTHLIKTRGQQVTLRCSSQSGHNTVSWYQQALGQGPQFIFQYYREEENGRGNFPPRFSGLQFPNYSSELNVNALELDDSALYLCASSLPGTGNTEAFFGQGTRLTVV.